This T cell receptor beta chain came from a study of CD8 T cells and mutated HIV epitopes (dated by TCRdb to about 2021). As for the study more broadly: The acutely infected subjects were chosen according to the epitope form in the transmitted founder virus of each subject and according to the ELISpot responses of each subject. Roughly seven chronically and a handful of acutely HIV-infected subjects were included in the cohort. Of 165 subjects screened, the criteria for sorting epitope-specific T cells were met by only a subset. The epitopes tested varied from subject to subject, and RF10 was the only epitope looked at in both acute and chronic HIV infection. This study sequenced single-cell TCR alpha/beta chains from CD8+ T cells that recognized the non-adapted (NAE) and adapted (AE) forms of four HIV Nef epitopes. TL10, KY11, RF10 and TY8 were used as the epitopes. On the study overall, not on this receptor specifically: Clonality of dual tetramer+ cells was higher in chronic subjects than in acute subjects (mean difference approximately 0.32), although the study did not have enough power to detect a significant difference. Multiple alpha and beta chain CDR3s were present in some wells, and only cells with both an alpha and a beta chain were included. The main limitations acknowledged were the small number of subjects and the diversity of their clinical presentations. Single-reactive CD8+ T cells were observed only in acutely infected subjects, suggesting that clonal selection possibly occurs between acute and chronic infection.

Sequences PRHDT (CDR1) and FYEKMQ (CDR2) are obtained from the germline V gene (reference sequence). Trimming removed 1 base from V and 2 bases from J; the gene matches leave 12 bases unexplained. The CDR3 numbers 18 residues from cysteine through phenylalanine. CDR3 DNA only is kept here, 54 bases in frame from base 1. This sample's time point label indicates: sampled during acute HIV-1 infection (about 23-92 days post infection). Peripheral blood mononuclear cells were isolated by Ficoll density gradient separation from leukapheresis or whole blood and were subsequently cryopreserved. Without any stimulation, thawed PBMCs were stained with HLA class I tetramers loaded with either the NAE or the AE epitope to identify resting antigen-specific CD8+ T cells. A BD FACS Aria III was used to sort single CD8+ T cells into 96-well plates that contained lysis buffer. Library preparation employed single-cell sequencing. Single-cell cDNA was generated with a method adapted from Smart-seq2 and MARS-Seq, using oligo-dT primers with well-specific UMIs and KAPA HiFi first-round PCR. After pooling, the first-round products went through nested PCR using template-switch oligo forward primers together with barcoded reverse primers specific to the TCR alpha and beta chains. Products were purified with AMPure XP, indexed with TruSeq adapters, and quantified with the KAPA Universal qPCR Library Quantification Kit. An Illumina MiSeq with 2x300 bp paired-end chemistry was used to sequence the TCR libraries. The source study handled its data this way. After quality filtering, reads were demultiplexed to wells, mapped to the TCRA and TCRB loci, assigned to clonotypes using MiXCR, and analysed in VGAS. TCR data were deconvoluted with a modified VDJfasta platform. An analysis of CDR3 overlap between plates ruled out large-scale cross-plate contamination. Clonality was computed as one minus the ratio of unique productive CDR3s to total productive CDR3s. TCRdb redid the processing of the public reads, applying fastp at Q25 and MiXCR, and retained in-frame beta chains. Every entry covers one CDR3 protein and lists the most common genes and DNA from its rows. The V and J calls reflect TCRdb's pipeline rather than the authors' work. The sample table lists about 440 distinct CDR3 sequences, about 43% of them with a count of one. Of the sample, around three fifths falls within the top ten clones.

About this clonotype itself: No clone much larger than this one lies a single base away; base qualities are absent.

The sequence joins TRBV13 to TRBJ2-7; 9 bases in the junction line up with TRBD2. The receptor's source is a man aged 25 to 40 with HIV-1 infection. The sample here was CD8+ T cells sorted from blood by dual tetramer staining, taken during acute HIV infection. Sample cell subset or site, as interpreted from the label and publication: cells binding both NAE and AE RF10 tetramers (cross-reactive), unstimulated. CDR3 sequence: CASSLVRASGAPTYEQYF. The sequence in DNA is TGTGCCAGCAGCTTAGTGCGGGCTAGCGGGGCCCCAACCTACGAGCAGTACTTC.